This T cell receptor (beta chain) was sequenced in a study of blood T cell repertoires in COVID-19. About the research overall: Collection of acute and convalescent COVID-19 samples took place in the United States, Italy and Spain.

In the original analysis: It was from reference gene primer amplification that nucleated cell counts were estimated. Method: immunoSEQ multiplex PCR; TCRdb's copy keeps in-frame clones and lacks some. From that table come the V and J calls and clone size; the DNA was used to work out D and trimming. The table lists tens of thousands of clones, 81% of them singletons. The CDR3 loop spans 13 amino acids. V lost 6 bases, J lost 5 bases, and 13 bases lay in between. Germline V lookup: CDR1 SNHLY, CDR2 FYNNEI. Patients at the Seattle site were enrolled during active infection and followed longitudinally. The rearrangement links TRBV2 to TRBJ1-2; D possibly corresponds to TRBD1 (6 bases). Material: peripheral blood. The TCR was taken from a woman aged 80 or over with COVID-19, enrolled during active disease. CDR3 DNA sequence: TGTGCCAGCAGAAACAGGGTGGGTTATGGCTACACCTTC. This gives the protein CASRNRVGYGYTF.